This is a list of T cell receptor beta chains from one sample in a study of cytomegalovirus exposure and HLA in healthy donors. Assay used: immunoSEQ multiplex PCR; TCRdb lists only in-frame clones, some missing. The top ten clones hold 2.8% of a sample with about 160,000 clones, around 64% of them seen once. The sequenced sample was PBMCs. The receptors stem from a woman in her 30s in good health and CMV-seronegative. CDR3s include the opening cysteine and the closing phenylalanine or tryptophan. The order of the fields is CDR3 protein, CDR3 DNA, V gene, D gene, J gene, clone size. D genes are given only for firm matches. Only some rows state a clone size, as once, few, many or a class for expanded clones.

CDR3aa: CASSQGVLIGANVLTF
CDR3nt: TGTGCCAGCAGCCAGGGGGTGTTGATAGGGGCCAACGTCCTGACTTTC
v_gene: TRBV7-2
d_gene: TRBD1
j_gene: TRBJ2-6
abundance: few

CDR3aa: CASSFDRGETQYF
CDR3nt: TGTGCCAGCAGCTTCGACAGGGGAGAGACCCAGTACTTC
v_gene: TRBV7-3
d_gene: TRBD1
j_gene: TRBJ2-5
abundance: few

CDR3aa: CASLRGAGGADTQYF
CDR3nt: TGTGCCAGCCTCCGGGGAGCGGGAGGAGCAGATACGCAGTATTTT
v_gene: TRBV14
d_gene: TRBD2
j_gene: TRBJ2-3
abundance: few

CDR3aa: CASSQQGIGNTIYF
CDR3nt: TGCGCCAGCAGCCAACAGGGTATTGGAAACACCATATATTTT
v_gene: TRBV4-1
d_gene: NA
j_gene: TRBJ1-3
abundance: few

CDR3aa: CASSVRIGAVMNTEAFF
CDR3nt: TGTGCCAGCAGCGTGAGGATTGGGGCGGTCATGAACACTGAAGCTTTCTTT
v_gene: TRBV7-6
d_gene: NA
j_gene: TRBJ1-1
abundance: NA

CDR3aa: CASSRDYGYTF
CDR3nt: TGTGCCAGCAGTCGAGATTATGGCTACACCTTC
v_gene: TRBV6-1
d_gene: NA
j_gene: TRBJ1-2
abundance: NA

CDR3aa: CASSPMGGANTGELFF
CDR3nt: TGTGCCAGCAGTCCTATGGGAGGGGCGAACACCGGGGAGCTGTTTTTT
v_gene: TRBV6-4
d_gene: TRBD2
j_gene: TRBJ2-2
abundance: few

CDR3aa: CASRPLASGESYNEQFF
CDR3nt: TGCGCCAGCAGACCTCTGGCTAGCGGGGAATCCTACAATGAGCAGTTCTTC
v_gene: TRBV5-1
d_gene: TRBD2
j_gene: TRBJ2-1
abundance: few

CDR3aa: CASSSKTGELSNEQFF
CDR3nt: TGTGCCAGCAGCTCCAAGACAGGGGAATTAAGCAATGAGCAGTTCTTC
v_gene: TRBV5-6
d_gene: TRBD1
j_gene: TRBJ2-1
abundance: NA

CDR3aa: CSVGPNRVLGVLNTEAFF
CDR3nt: TGCAGCGTGGGTCCGAACAGGGTTCTAGGGGTCCTGAACACTGAAGCTTTCTTT
v_gene: TRBV29-1
d_gene: NA
j_gene: TRBJ1-1
abundance: NA